This TCR beta chain stems from a study of blood T cell repertoires in COVID-19 (dated by TCRdb to between 2020 and 2021). Regarding the study in general: Samples covering the acute and convalescent phases of COVID-19 were provided by collaborators in the United States, Italy and Spain. Where HLA class I and class II types were available, the types were taken from metadata supplied by the sample provider, not from assay-based typing. Deeply sampled blood TCRbeta repertoires from subjects exposed to, actively infected with, or recovered from COVID-19 were included in the dataset. The repertoires were released in a freely available public database intended as a resource for research on the immune response to SARS-CoV-2. The material from the prospective study consisted of cDNA or gDNA derived from T cells, B-cell-depleted T cells, or PBMCs. Nearly every sample came with metadata listing a de-identified subject ID, COVID-19 status, age in years and sex. Samples came from the ongoing ImmuneRACE study (first 160 participants) plus 1,254 subjects from 6 global collaborators. What the authors observed across the whole study: How much clinical and demographic metadata was included differed by source and by participant, and the metadata was provided uncurated.

Trimming removed 7 bases from V and 8 bases from J; the gene matches leave 10 bases unexplained. The CDR3 sequence holds 13 residues, the cysteine and phenylalanine included. Only the CDR3 DNA stays, 39 bases, in frame from base 1. CDR1 MDHEN and CDR2 SYDVKM were looked up in the germline V gene. Whole blood was collected in K2EDTA tubes by collaborating institutions according to the institutions' own protocols. For TCRbeta analysis, collaborators shipped samples in one of three forms: frozen whole blood, isolated PBMCs, or DNA extracted from either of those sample types. A word on this clone: The target of this receptor is not known. Base qualities are not provided; no much larger clone lies one nucleotide away.

TCRbeta CDR3 regions were amplified from genomic DNA using the immunoSEQ Assay, a bias-controlled multiplex PCR. Per the source publication's procedure: The number of nucleated cells in each sample was estimated from the amplification of reference gene primers within the assay. To quantify the absolute abundance of each unique TCRbeta CDR3 rearrangement, sequence reads were collapsed and filtered. For each sample, productive Simpson clonality was calculated by taking the square root of Simpson's diversity index across productive rearrangements. Sourced from immuneACCESS, this table was stored by TCRdb with only in-frame sequences that have V and J called. A share of the clones is absent; for the studies checked, an unresolved V gene accounts for under half, and the remainder has no known explanation. From that table come the V and J calls and clone size; the DNA was used to work out D and trimming. Across this sample there are over 85,000 clones, with about four fifths seen only once. 15% to 20% of the sample is held by the ten biggest clonotypes.

The chain links TRBV28 with TRBJ1-2; a stretch of 7 junction bases matches TRBD1. Sequenced material: peripheral blood. The receptor comes from a woman aged 55-70 years with acute or convalescent COVID-19. CDR3 loop: CASTPLMDRGYTF. The DNA is TGTGCCAGCACCCCCCTTATGGACAGGGGCTACACCTTC.